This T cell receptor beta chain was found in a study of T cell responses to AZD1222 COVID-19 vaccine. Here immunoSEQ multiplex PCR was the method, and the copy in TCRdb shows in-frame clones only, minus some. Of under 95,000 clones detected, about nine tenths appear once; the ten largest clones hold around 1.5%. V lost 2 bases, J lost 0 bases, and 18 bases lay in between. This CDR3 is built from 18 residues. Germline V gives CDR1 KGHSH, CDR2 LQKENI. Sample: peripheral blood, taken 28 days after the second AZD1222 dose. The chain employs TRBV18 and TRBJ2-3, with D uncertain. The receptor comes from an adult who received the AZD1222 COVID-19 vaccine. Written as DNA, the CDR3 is TGTGCCAGCTCACCAAGGTCCTGGCCCCGGTATAGCACAGATACGCAGTATTTT. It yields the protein CASSPRSWPRYSTDTQYF.